This is a list of T cell receptor beta chains from one sample in a study of cytomegalovirus exposure and HLA in healthy donors. Clones were sequenced by immunoSEQ multiplex PCR, and TCRdb holds only the in-frame ones, with some missing. Here the sample spans about 190,000 clones, around three quarters being singletons. The sample taken for sequencing was PBMCs. The receptors derive from a woman aged 18-29 years in good health and CMV-seronegative. The CDR3 runs from the conserved cysteine through the conserved F or W. The order of the fields is D gene, J gene, clone size, V gene, CDR3 protein, CDR3 DNA. D genes are given only for firm matches. Clone size is given for some rows only: seen once, a few or many times, or a class if the clone is expanded.

D gene: -; J gene: TRBJ2-1; clone size: -; V gene: TRBV2; CDR3 protein: CASSEAQGIGYNEQFF; CDR3 DNA: TGTGCCAGCAGTGAAGCGCAGGGGATAGGTTACAATGAGCAGTTCTTC
D gene: -; J gene: TRBJ2-7; clone size: once; V gene: TRBV5-4; CDR3 protein: CASSLAEATYEQYF; CDR3 DNA: TGTGCCAGCAGCTTAGCGGAGGCAACCTACGAGCAGTACTTC
D gene: -; J gene: TRBJ2-7; clone size: -; V gene: TRBV25-1; CDR3 protein: CASSDQQYEQYF; CDR3 DNA: TGTGCCAGCAGTGATCAACAGTACGAGCAGTACTTC
D gene: -; J gene: TRBJ1-1; clone size: -; V gene: TRBV6-5; CDR3 protein: CASSAGYTEAFF; CDR3 DNA: TGTGCCAGCTCGGCGGGGTACACTGAAGCTTTCTTT
D gene: -; J gene: TRBJ2-4; clone size: -; V gene: TRBV9; CDR3 protein: CASSPGNIAKNIQYF; CDR3 DNA: TGTGCCAGCAGCCCCGGGAATATAGCCAAAAACATTCAGTACTTC
D gene: TRBD2; J gene: TRBJ2-1; clone size: -; V gene: TRBV13; CDR3 protein: CASSLVSTSAVYLEQFF; CDR3 DNA: TGTGCCAGCAGCTTAGTCTCGACTAGCGCGGTGTATCTTGAGCAGTTCTTC
D gene: TRBD1; J gene: TRBJ2-5; clone size: few; V gene: TRBV10-3; CDR3 protein: CAIRTGDETQYF; CDR3 DNA: TGTGCCATTCGGACAGGGGACGAGACCCAGTACTTC
D gene: -; J gene: TRBJ1-3; clone size: -; V gene: TRBV5-6; CDR3 protein: CASSLRAYAGGNTIYF; CDR3 DNA: TGTGCCAGCAGCTTGCGTGCTTACGCGGGGGGAAACACCATATATTTT
D gene: TRBD1; J gene: TRBJ1-1; clone size: -; V gene: TRBV25-1; CDR3 protein: CASSTPTGLRTEAFF; CDR3 DNA: TGTGCCAGCAGTACCCCGACAGGGCTGAGAACTGAAGCTTTCTTT
D gene: TRBD2; J gene: TRBJ2-3; clone size: -; V gene: TRBV5-1; CDR3 protein: CASSLAGGRNTDTQYF; CDR3 DNA: TGCGCCAGCAGCTTAGCGGGGGGCCGTAACACAGATACGCAGTATTTT
D gene: TRBD1; J gene: TRBJ1-5; clone size: -; V gene: TRBV2; CDR3 protein: CASGKTGVSNQPQHF; CDR3 DNA: TGTGCCAGCGGAAAAACAGGGGTTAGCAATCAGCCCCAGCATTTT
D gene: TRBD1; J gene: TRBJ2-5; clone size: -; V gene: TRBV9; CDR3 protein: CASSVRTGGRETQYF; CDR3 DNA: TGTGCCAGCAGCGTCCGAACAGGGGGCCGAGAGACCCAGTACTTC
D gene: TRBD2; J gene: TRBJ2-7; clone size: -; V gene: TRBV7-9; CDR3 protein: CASSYPAGLETEQYF; CDR3 DNA: TGTGCCAGCAGCTACCCCGCTGGACTAGAAACCGAGCAGTACTTC
D gene: -; J gene: TRBJ2-7; clone size: few; V gene: TRBV10-2; CDR3 protein: CASSVSGSSYEQYF; CDR3 DNA: TGCGCCAGCAGTGTGTCAGGGAGCTCCTACGAGCAGTACTTC
D gene: -; J gene: TRBJ2-6; clone size: -; V gene: TRBV9; CDR3 protein: CASSVAGAGANVLTF; CDR3 DNA: TGTGCCAGCAGCGTAGCGGGGGCTGGGGCCAACGTCCTGACTTTC
D gene: -; J gene: TRBJ2-1; clone size: -; V gene: TRBV6-5; CDR3 protein: CASSYSRFNEQFF; CDR3 DNA: TGTGCCAGCAGTTACTCGAGGTTCAATGAGCAGTTCTTC
D gene: -; J gene: TRBJ1-5; clone size: -; V gene: TRBV27; CDR3 protein: CASSFRFVAGGQPQHF; CDR3 DNA: TGTGCCAGCAGTTTTCGGTTCGTGGCAGGAGGTCAGCCCCAGCATTTT
D gene: -; J gene: TRBJ2-6; clone size: -; V gene: TRBV5-6; CDR3 protein: CASSPEQGPLSGANVLTF; CDR3 DNA: TGTGCCAGCAGCCCAGAACAGGGCCCCCTTTCTGGGGCCAACGTCCTGACTTTC
D gene: -; J gene: TRBJ1-1; clone size: -; V gene: TRBV5-1; CDR3 protein: CASSFLSPTEAFF; CDR3 DNA: TGCGCCAGCAGCTTTCTTTCTCCCACTGAAGCTTTCTTT
D gene: -; J gene: TRBJ1-2; clone size: once; V gene: TRBV28; CDR3 protein: CAAGALNYGYTF; CDR3 DNA: TGTGCCGCAGGGGCCCTTAACTATGGCTACACCTTC
D gene: -; J gene: TRBJ2-5; clone size: -; V gene: TRBV2; CDR3 protein: CASSVEFETQYF; CDR3 DNA: TGTGCCAGCAGTGTTGAGTTCGAGACCCAGTACTTC
D gene: TRBD1; J gene: TRBJ2-7; clone size: -; V gene: TRBV4-1; CDR3 protein: CASSQAISGTGAFYEQYF; CDR3 DNA: TGCGCCAGCAGCCAAGCGATATCGGGGACAGGGGCCTTCTACGAGCAGTACTTC
D gene: TRBD1; J gene: TRBJ2-7; clone size: -; V gene: TRBV19; CDR3 protein: CASSLSQGVEQYF; CDR3 DNA: TGTGCCAGTAGTCTTTCACAGGGGGTCGAGCAGTACTTC
D gene: -; J gene: TRBJ1-1; clone size: -; V gene: TRBV28; CDR3 protein: CASSRGTEAFF; CDR3 DNA: TGTGCCAGCAGTCGCGGTACTGAAGCTTTCTTT
D gene: TRBD2; J gene: TRBJ2-7; clone size: -; V gene: TRBV27; CDR3 protein: CATGAGVGYEQYF; CDR3 DNA: TGTGCCACAGGAGCGGGAGTTGGGTACGAGCAGTACTTC
D gene: -; J gene: TRBJ1-5; clone size: -; V gene: TRBV27; CDR3 protein: CASNPGGGPQHF; CDR3 DNA: TGTGCCAGTAACCCCGGGGGGGGGCCCCAGCATTTT
D gene: -; J gene: TRBJ1-2; clone size: -; V gene: TRBV5-1; CDR3 protein: CASSLGQSNYGYTF; CDR3 DNA: TGCGCCAGCAGCTTGGGGCAGTCTAACTATGGCTACACCTTC
D gene: TRBD1; J gene: TRBJ2-2; clone size: -; V gene: TRBV6-5; CDR3 protein: CATTLQGADTGELFF; CDR3 DNA: TGTGCCACTACCCTACAGGGGGCAGACACCGGGGAGCTGTTTTTT
D gene: -; J gene: TRBJ2-7; clone size: -; V gene: TRBV7-3; CDR3 protein: CASSLMGPGYEQYF; CDR3 DNA: TGTGCCAGCAGCTTAATGGGGCCTGGCTACGAGCAGTACTTC
D gene: TRBD2; J gene: TRBJ2-3; clone size: few; V gene: TRBV27; CDR3 protein: CASSLLGLAGAGTDTQYF; CDR3 DNA: TGTGCCAGCAGTTTATTGGGACTAGCGGGGGCAGGCACAGATACGCAGTATTTT
D gene: -; J gene: TRBJ1-1; clone size: -; V gene: TRBV28; CDR3 protein: CASRGGRGNTEAFF; CDR3 DNA: TGTGCCAGCAGAGGAGGGCGGGGGAACACTGAAGCTTTCTTT
D gene: TRBD1; J gene: TRBJ2-1; clone size: -; V gene: TRBV9; CDR3 protein: CASSVDGQGAIPYNEQFF; CDR3 DNA: TGTGCCAGCAGCGTAGATGGGCAGGGGGCGATACCCTACAATGAGCAGTTCTTC
D gene: -; J gene: TRBJ2-7; clone size: -; V gene: TRBV18; CDR3 protein: CASSRDSGLLGGVYEQYF; CDR3 DNA: TGTGCCAGCTCACGAGACTCGGGACTCCTTGGGGGAGTGTACGAGCAGTACTTC
D gene: -; J gene: TRBJ1-6; clone size: once; V gene: TRBV29-1; CDR3 protein: CSVSDSNSPLHF; CDR3 DNA: TGCAGCGTCTCCGACAGTAATTCACCCCTCCACTTT